This passage covers 5 T cell receptor beta chains from one sample sequenced in a study of healthy donors' naive CD4 and CD8 T cells. Each TCR library used around 500 ng of total RNA and a linear amplification protocol. In TCRdb, the reads were re-called with MiXCR into one record per CDR3 protein. The data contain around 200,000 distinct CDR3 sequences, over 60% of them singletons. Input material: naive CD4+ and CD8+ T cells sorted from blood, pooled from several donors. All receptors derive from a pool of human donors in good health; the sample pools cells from several healthy donors.

The chain links TRBV29-1 to TRBJ1-2, with D possibly TRBD1 on 6 matching bases. The V end was cut by 0 bases, the J end by 3 bases, with 11 bases between. Germline CDR1 reads SQVTM; CDR2 reads ANQGSEA. This CDR3 contains 14 residues. The CDR3 DNA follows: TGCAGCGTTGAAGATCAGGACAGCTACTATGGCTACACCTTC. This sequence encodes CSVEDQDSYYGYTF.

The chain links TRBV29-1 to TRBJ2-1; 8 nucleotides match TRBD1. V shed 6 bases, J shed 0 bases, and the junction held 7 bases outside the gene matches. CDR3 length: 15 residues. Germline V gives CDR1 SQVTM, CDR2 ANQGSEA. CDR3 amino acids: CSVETGESSYNEQFF. The CDR3 DNA reads TGCAGCGTAGAGACAGGGGAAAGCTCCTACAATGAGCAGTTCTTC.

The chain is built from TRBV7-2 and TRBJ2-3; tentatively, D is TRBD2 (5 bases). This CDR3 region has 15 residues. The V and J ends lost 3 bases and 1 base respectively, with 11 bases between them. From germline, CDR1 is SGHTA and CDR2 FQGNSA. Here the CDR3 reads CASSLSGQRTDTQYF. For the CDR3, the DNA is TGTGCCAGCAGCTTGAGCGGTCAACGCACAGATACGCAGTATTTT.

J is TRBJ2-5 and V is TRBV6-5, with 8 nucleotides matching TRBD2. CDR3 length: 15 residues. Germline trimming cut 4 bases from V and 4 bases from J; bases unmatched to any gene: 8. Per the germline V gene, CDR1 is MNHEY and CDR2 is SVGAGI. The chain's CDR3 is CASSSVQAGAETQYF. CDR3 sequence (DNA): TGTGCCAGCAGTTCCGTTCAAGCGGGAGCAGAGACCCAGTACTTC.

The chain combines TRBV5-1 with TRBJ2-3, with TRBD2 as a possible D gene (6 bases). The CDR3 covers 15 residues. Deletions cut 2 bases from V and 4 bases from J, with 14 bases between. Germline V gene sequence: CDR1 SGHRS, CDR2 YFSETQ. DNA for the CDR3: TGCGCCAGCAGCTTAGAGGGCGGGACGCCAGATACGCAGTATTTT. It is translated as CASSLEGGTPDTQYF.